The following is a T cell receptor beta chain sequence with its context. The germline V gene encodes CDR1 MDHEN and CDR2 SYDVKM. V was cut by 7 bases and J by 7 bases, with 18 bases left in between. The CDR3 length is 14 residues. The data stem from a study of identifying expanded T cells in peripheral blood. The table came from immunoSEQ multiplex PCR; TCRdb's copy has only in-frame clones and leaves some out. The profile shows under 150,000 clones, about 88% of them singletons. The specimen was blood. This receptor was taken from a person aged 18 to 75 in good health. The rearrangement joins TRBV28 to TRBJ2-3; D might be TRBD1 or TRBD2, each matching 5 bases. CDR3 sequence reads: CASTQGRNGNTQYF. The CDR3 nucleotides read TGTGCCAGCACCCAGGGCCGTAACGGGAATACGCAGTATTTT.